The sequence of this TCR beta chain was determined in a study of blood T cells in healthy people across ages. Study conclusions and caveats: Older individuals had lower TCR beta diversity per million T cells (the decline was roughly linear). Possibly, changes in expanded clonotypes were confounded because donor CMV status was unknown. Correlation between TCR beta diversity and naive T cell percentage was strong.

For the second PCR, which ran for about 7 to 11 cycles, a sample-barcoded 5' primer and a J-beta primer mix were used. A tag from a template-switch adaptor with 12 random nucleotides marked each cDNA molecule. MiXCR, run by TCRdb on the 5' RACE reads, gives a single entry per CDR3 protein. This table holds approximately 2,000,000 distinct CDR3 sequences, about two fifths found once. Trimming pared 0 bases from V and 7 bases from J, leaving 16 bases between. The germline CDR1 and CDR2 sequences are SGDLS and YYNGEE. The CDR3 covers 15 residues. This clonotype has at least ten counts. Its antigen is still unknown.

The receptor was isolated from a human donor in good health. This chain links TRBV9 with TRBJ1-2; a weak D match, TRBD1 (5 bases). Sequenced sample: blood. The CDR3 sequence: CASSVGGRESSGYTF. The CDR3 DNA follows: TGTGCCAGCAGCGTAGGGGGCAGGGAATCGAGTGGCTACACCTTC.